What follows describes a single T cell receptor (beta chain). These data are taken from a study of blood T cells in healthy people across ages. Trimming shortened V by 0 bases and J by 2 bases, and 8 bases separated the two germline ends. Germline CDR1 SGHTA, CDR2 FQGNSA. CDR3 size: 15 residues. Sample-barcoded 5' priming and a J-beta primer mix drove a second PCR of about 6 to 12 cycles. Via MiXCR, TCRdb re-called the 5' RACE reads, giving one row per CDR3 protein. This sample has about 1.8 million distinct CDR3 sequences, with around 50% found just once. The chain is built from TRBV7-2 and TRBJ1-5; no clear D. The sequence was collected from a middle-aged woman in good health. Sequencing input: blood. Here the CDR3 DNA reads TGTGCCAGCAGCTTAGCGTTTGGCGGCAATCAGCCCCAGCATTTT. It translates to CASSLAFGGNQPQHF.